This T cell receptor beta chain emerged from a study of T cells after yellow fever vaccination. CDR1 and CDR2 from the germline V gene are LGHNA and YNFKEQ. This CDR3 contains 12 residues. V was clipped by 6 bases and J by 2 bases, with 8 bases between them. This clonotype was seen at least ten times. TCRdb itself ran the 5' RACE reads through MiXCR, one entry per CDR3 protein. This table holds under 550,000 distinct CDR3 sequences, 20% to 25% found once. Here the sequenced sample was PBMCs, taken about 20 days after the first yellow fever vaccination. This sequence originates from a young man who received the YFV17D yellow fever vaccine. V is TRBV4-2 and J is TRBJ2-7; unclear D gene. In DNA form, the CDR3 reads TGTGCCAGCAGTTACGAAACCTACGAGCAGTACTTC. As protein: CASSYETYEQYF.